This T cell receptor beta chain appears in the sequencing data of a study of T-cell reconstitution after alpha-beta-depleted transplantation in children. Construction of the TCRbeta library involved unique molecular identifiers. MiXCR, applied by TCRdb to the PCR reads, yields one record per CDR3 protein. This sample carries some 240,000 distinct CDR3 sequences, more than 7.5% of them seen once, and the ten largest clones take around 5%. CDR1 SGHRS and CDR2 YFSETQ come from the germline V gene. CDR3 length equals 16 residues. V lost 4 bases, J lost 0 bases, and 14 bases lay in between. This clonotype was picked up many times.

The material was PBMCs from the stem cell graft donor, obtained from the stem cell graft. This clonotype originated in a human donor who donated a stem cell graft to a child with SCID. This rearrangement joins TRBV5-1 to TRBJ2-1, with D perhaps matching TRBD2 (6 bases). CDR3 in amino acids: CASSPRAGSSYNEQFF. The CDR3 coding sequence is TGCGCCAGCAGCCCCCGGGCGGGGAGCTCCTACAATGAGCAGTTCTTC.